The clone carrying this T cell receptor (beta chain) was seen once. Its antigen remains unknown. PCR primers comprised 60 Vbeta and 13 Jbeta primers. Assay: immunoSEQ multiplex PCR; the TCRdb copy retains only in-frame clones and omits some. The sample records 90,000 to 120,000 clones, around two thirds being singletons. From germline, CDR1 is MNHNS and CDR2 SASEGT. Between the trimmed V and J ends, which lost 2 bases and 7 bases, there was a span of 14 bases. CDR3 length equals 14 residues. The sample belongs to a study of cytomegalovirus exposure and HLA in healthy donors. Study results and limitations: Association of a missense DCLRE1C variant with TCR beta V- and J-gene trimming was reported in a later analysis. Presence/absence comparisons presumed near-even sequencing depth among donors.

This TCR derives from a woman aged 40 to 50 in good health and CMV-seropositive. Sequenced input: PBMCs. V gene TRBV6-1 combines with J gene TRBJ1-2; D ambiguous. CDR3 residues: CASSESLGYGGYTF. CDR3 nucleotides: TGTGCCAGCAGTGAATCTCTAGGTTATGGTGGCTACACCTTC.